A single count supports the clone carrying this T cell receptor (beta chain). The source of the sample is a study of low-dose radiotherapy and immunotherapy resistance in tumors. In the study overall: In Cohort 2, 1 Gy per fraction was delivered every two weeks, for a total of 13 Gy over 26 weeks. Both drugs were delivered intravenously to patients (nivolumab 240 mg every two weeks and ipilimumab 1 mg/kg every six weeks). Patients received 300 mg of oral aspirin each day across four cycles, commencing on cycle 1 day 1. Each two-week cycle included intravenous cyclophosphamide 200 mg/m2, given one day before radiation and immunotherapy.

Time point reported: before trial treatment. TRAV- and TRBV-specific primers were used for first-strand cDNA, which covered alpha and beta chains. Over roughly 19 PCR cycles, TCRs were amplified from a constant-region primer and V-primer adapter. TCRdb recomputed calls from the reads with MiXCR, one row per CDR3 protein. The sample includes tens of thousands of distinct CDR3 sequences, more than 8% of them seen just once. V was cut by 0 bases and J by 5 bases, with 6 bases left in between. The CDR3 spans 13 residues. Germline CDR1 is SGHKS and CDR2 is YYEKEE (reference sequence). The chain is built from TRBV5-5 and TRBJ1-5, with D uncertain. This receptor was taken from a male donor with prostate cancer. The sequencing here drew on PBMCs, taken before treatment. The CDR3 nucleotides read TGTGCCAGCAGCTTGGGGAGGGATCAGCCCCAGCATTTT. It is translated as CASSLGRDQPQHF.